This TCR beta chain originates from a study of glioma-infiltrating T cells. Study-wide findings and caveats: Above-expected tissue-blood divergence occurred in all gliomas, most in low-grade ones.

This clonotype occurred many times. Its target is not known. TCR alpha and beta CDR3 regions were amplified from RNA using iRepertoire nested multiplex PCR. TCRdb reanalysed the multiplex PCR reads using MiXCR and keeps one entry per CDR3 protein. This sample has approximately 400,000 distinct CDR3 sequences; approximately 42% occur once, and the top ten carry around 11%. CDR1 and CDR2 (germline): KGHDR, SFDVKD. This CDR3 has 14 residues. Between the trimmed V and J ends, which lost 3 bases and 2 bases, there was a span of 8 bases. The rearrangement joins TRBV24-1 to TRBJ2-3; D not certain. The sequencing sample was made of glioma tissue, nonneoplastic brain tissue, or PBMCs (not recorded which). The sequence was obtained from a human donor with low-grade glioma or glioblastoma, undergoing nonglioma brain surgery, or in good health (not recorded which). DNA of the CDR3: TGTGCCACCAGTGATAAGGGCCCCACAGATACGCAGTATTTT. Protein sequence: CATSDKGPTDTQYF.